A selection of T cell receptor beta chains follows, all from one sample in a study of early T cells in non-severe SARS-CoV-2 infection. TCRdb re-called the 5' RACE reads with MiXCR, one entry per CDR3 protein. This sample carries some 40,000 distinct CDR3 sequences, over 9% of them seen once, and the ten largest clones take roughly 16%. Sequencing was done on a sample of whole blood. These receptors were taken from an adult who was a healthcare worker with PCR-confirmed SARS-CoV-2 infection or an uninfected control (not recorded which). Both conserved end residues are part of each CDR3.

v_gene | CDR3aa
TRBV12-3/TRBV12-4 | CASSPDNSPLHF
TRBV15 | CATSRGTGGEFVLNEQFF
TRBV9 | CASSVPTELSSGANVLTF
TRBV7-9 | CASSRTENTEAFF
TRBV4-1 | CASSARDPKFSNSPLHF
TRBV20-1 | CSATVIRGFNEKLFF
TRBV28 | CASRQTDGVSSPLHF
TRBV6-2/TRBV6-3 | CASSYSDDLRSNYGYTF
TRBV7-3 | CASSLGGGPIYNEQFF
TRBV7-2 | CASSPAGAGAAPQLFF
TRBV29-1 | CSAKVGADYGYTF
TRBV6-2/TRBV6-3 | CASRYHSQKSGEQYF
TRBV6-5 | CASRRAMNTEAFF
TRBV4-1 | CASSQEGGGFSNQPQHF
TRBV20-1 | CSARDTIAGGHYEQYF
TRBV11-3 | CASSLGGGHTGELFF
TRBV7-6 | CASSPIELAGNEQFF
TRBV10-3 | CAIKGQGATEAFF
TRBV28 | CASSFTYGDEKLFF
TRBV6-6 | CASSYPQTSNEQFF
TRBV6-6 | CASRPGAPNSPLHF
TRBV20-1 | CSASRGVPVTNTQYF
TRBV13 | CASSQTRGGLGYEQYF
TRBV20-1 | CSAASGATLSYEQYF
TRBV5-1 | CASQEGPGPNYGYTF
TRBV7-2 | CASSLVTEETQYF
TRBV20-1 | CSASYQGFSSTDTQYF
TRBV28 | CASSPSGITSYEQYF
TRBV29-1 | CSVEWRGKNTGELFF
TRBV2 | CASRRTGWPQHF
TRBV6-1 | CASISLIGANVLTF
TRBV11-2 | CASSNTANIQYF
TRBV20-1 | CSARPDNRRVRDNSPLHF
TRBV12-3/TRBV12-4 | CASSLGQGLYEQYF
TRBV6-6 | CASSRGQDEKLFF
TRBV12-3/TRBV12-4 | CASRNGQGGLIHEQYF
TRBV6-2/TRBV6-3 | CASSYEQLSNSGANVLTF
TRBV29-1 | CSVEGGYGYTF
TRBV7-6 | CASSLGMGDTQYF
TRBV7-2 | CASSSLAGVGSDEQFF
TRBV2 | CASRAANYGYTF
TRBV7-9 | CASSLSSGLGYF
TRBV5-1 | CASRPGGLAGGNTGELFF
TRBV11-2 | CASSLGPTAGDTQYF
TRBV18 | CASLEQGVETQYF
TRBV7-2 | CASSPTGGGQPQHF
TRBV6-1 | CASSVASGYNEQFF
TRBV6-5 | CASSPGGQGPKNIQYF
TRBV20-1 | CSAQNPRDITF
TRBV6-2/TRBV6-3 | CASSPATYNEQFF
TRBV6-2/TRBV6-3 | CASSTQGATYNEQFF
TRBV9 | CASSVGGVNTEAFF
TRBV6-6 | CASTQIRDSSYEQYF
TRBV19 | CASSILFQGLKPQHF
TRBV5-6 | CASSTWDYEQYF